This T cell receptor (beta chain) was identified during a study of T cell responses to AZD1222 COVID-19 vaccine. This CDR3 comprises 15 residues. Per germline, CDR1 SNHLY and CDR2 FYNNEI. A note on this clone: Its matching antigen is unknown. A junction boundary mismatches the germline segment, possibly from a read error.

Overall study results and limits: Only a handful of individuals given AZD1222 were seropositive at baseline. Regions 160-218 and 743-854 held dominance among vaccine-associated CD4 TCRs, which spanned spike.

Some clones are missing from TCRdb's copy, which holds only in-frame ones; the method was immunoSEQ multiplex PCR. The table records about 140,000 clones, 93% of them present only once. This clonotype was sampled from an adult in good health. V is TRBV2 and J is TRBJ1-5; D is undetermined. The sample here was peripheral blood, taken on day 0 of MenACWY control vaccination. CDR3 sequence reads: CARSGPDGGNQPQHF. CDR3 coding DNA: TGTGCCAGGAGTGGACCTGACGGGGGCAATCAGCCCCAGCATTTT.